Given below is one T cell receptor (beta chain) in context. Those enrolled, adults aged roughly 18 to 100 years, came from 24 US areas. Participants' reported clinical history set cohort assignment. Symptom resolution, clearance, or two negative PCRs marked donors in Cohort 3 as recovered. Libraries were prepared by immunoSEQ multiplex PCR; TCRdb keeps only in-frame clonotypes and omits some of them. The sample includes 150,000 to 250,000 clones, 65% to 90% of them seen just once. V lost 6 bases and J lost 3, with 8 bases in between. There are 12 residues in the CDR3. The V gene's germline CDR1 is MNHEY and CDR2 SVGAGI. This record belongs to a study of blood T cell repertoires in COVID-19. The overall study: From the United States, Italy and Spain came samples of acute and convalescent COVID-19.

Sequencing was carried out using PBMCs or T cells enriched from blood (not recorded which). The sequence was obtained from a man aged 35-49 years who had recovered from COVID-19. This sequence joins TRBV6-5 and TRBJ1-2, with D maybe TRBD1 (5 bases). The CDR3 sequence: CASSRVDYGYTF. CDR3 nucleotide sequence: TGTGCCAGCAGCAGGGTCGACTATGGCTACACCTTC.